The TCR beta chain under discussion was sequenced for a study of sequential checkpoint blockade in melanoma. The protocol was immunoSEQ multiplex PCR, while the TCRdb copy is restricted to in-frame clones and leaves out a portion. Among approximately 37,000 clones, almost 85% were seen once, and the ten largest hold 4.5% to 7%. V trimming: 1 base; J trimming: 5 bases; junction bases outside the gene matches: 3. Germline CDR1 reads MGHDK; CDR2 reads SYGVNS. This CDR3 has 14 amino acids. Treatment here: randomized to nivolumab then ipilimumab (arm A) or the reverse (arm B). From thawed PBMCs, live CD3+CD8+ cells negative for CD19 and CD56 were sorted.

This TCR derives from a human donor with melanoma. This material consisted of CD8+ T cells sorted from blood (inferred from file names), taken from a patient given nivolumab and ipilimumab in sequence. The chain uses TRBV25-1 and TRBJ2-5, with 8 bases identical to TRBD2. This chain's CDR3 is CASSEWTGGETQYF. CDR3 nucleotide sequence: TGTGCCAGCAGTGAATGGACGGGAGGGGAGACCCAGTACTTC.